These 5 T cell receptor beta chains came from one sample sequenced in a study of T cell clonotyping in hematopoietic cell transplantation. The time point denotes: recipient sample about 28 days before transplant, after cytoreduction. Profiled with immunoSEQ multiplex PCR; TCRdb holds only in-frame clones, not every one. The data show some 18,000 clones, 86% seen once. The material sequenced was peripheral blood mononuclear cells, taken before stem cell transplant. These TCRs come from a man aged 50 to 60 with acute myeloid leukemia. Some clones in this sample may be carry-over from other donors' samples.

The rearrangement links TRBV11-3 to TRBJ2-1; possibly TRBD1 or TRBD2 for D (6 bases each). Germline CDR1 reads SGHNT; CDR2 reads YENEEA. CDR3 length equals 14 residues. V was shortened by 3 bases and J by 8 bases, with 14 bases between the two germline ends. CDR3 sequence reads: CASSFLGGGDEQFF. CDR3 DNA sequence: TGTGCCAGCAGCTTTCTTGGGGGCGGGGATGAGCAGTTCTTC.

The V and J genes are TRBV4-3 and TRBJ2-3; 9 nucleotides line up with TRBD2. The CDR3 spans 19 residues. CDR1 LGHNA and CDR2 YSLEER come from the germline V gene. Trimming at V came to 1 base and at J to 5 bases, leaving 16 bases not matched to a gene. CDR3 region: CASSQAPQSGRGGLDTQYF. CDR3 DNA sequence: TGCGCCAGCAGCCAAGCTCCCCAGTCCGGGCGGGGGGGCCTAGATACGCAGTATTTT.

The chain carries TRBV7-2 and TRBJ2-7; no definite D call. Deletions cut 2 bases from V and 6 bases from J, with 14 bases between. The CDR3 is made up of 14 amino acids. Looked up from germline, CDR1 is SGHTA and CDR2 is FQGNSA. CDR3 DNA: TGTGCCAGCAGCTTATGGGCAGTTCTTTCCGAGCAGTACTTC. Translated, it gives CASSLWAVLSEQYF.

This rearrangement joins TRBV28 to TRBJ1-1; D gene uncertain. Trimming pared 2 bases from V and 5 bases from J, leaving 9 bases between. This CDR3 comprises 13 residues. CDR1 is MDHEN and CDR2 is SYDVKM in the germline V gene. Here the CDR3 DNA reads TGTGCCAGCAGTTTAGGGCTGGGAACTGAAGCTTTCTTT. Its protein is CASSLGLGTEAFF.

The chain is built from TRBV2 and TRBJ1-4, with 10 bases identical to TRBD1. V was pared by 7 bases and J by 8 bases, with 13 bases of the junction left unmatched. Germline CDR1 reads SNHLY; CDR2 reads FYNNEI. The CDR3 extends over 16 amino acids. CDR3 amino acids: CASIQNPGQGQEKLFF. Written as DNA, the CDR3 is TGTGCCAGCATCCAGAACCCGGGACAGGGGCAGGAAAAACTGTTTTTT.